This T cell receptor beta chain originates from a study of T cell responses to AZD1222 COVID-19 vaccine. Here immunoSEQ multiplex PCR was the method, and the copy in TCRdb shows in-frame clones only, minus some. The data hold some 91,000 clones, with approximately 91% observed a single time. This sequence originates from an adult in good health. The sample consisted of peripheral blood, taken on day 0 of AZD1222 vaccination.

The CDR3 protein is CASSRTDSFLYEQYF. DNA of the CDR3: TGCGCCAGCAGCAGAACGGACAGTTTCCTCTACGAGCAGTACTTC. V is TRBV5-1 and J is TRBJ2-7; possible D gene TRBD1, 6 bases. V was clipped by 4 bases and J by 3 bases, with 17 bases between them. From germline, CDR1 is SGHRS and CDR2 YFSETQ. The CDR3 is made up of 15 amino acids.